The 23 T cell receptor beta chains below were found in one sample sequenced in a study of T cell repertoires in cytomegalovirus infection. TCRdb used MiXCR to reprocess the reads, holding one entry per CDR3 protein. The sample shows a few hundred thousand distinct CDR3 sequences, over 7.5% of them seen only once. What was sequenced was PBMCs. The source of these receptors is a human donor in good health (CMV status not recorded). Some clones in this sample may be carry-over from other donors' samples.

This clonotype has ten or more counts. One junction end does not reproduce the germline sequence, and a read error may be involved. The V gene is TRBV7-2, the J gene TRBJ2-3; D call uncertain. The CDR3 has 11 residues. Germline CDR1 is SGHTA and CDR2 is FQGNSA. The CDR3 is CASRVDGFLLF. The CDR3 DNA sequence: TGTGCCAGCAGGGTGGACGGGTTTCTACTCTTT.

This clonotype was observed a handful of times. The chain recombines TRBV28 with TRBJ1-1; D is perhaps TRBD1 (5 bases). Germline values: CDR1 MDHEN, CDR2 SYDVKM. V was pared by 3 bases and J by 5 bases, with 19 bases between. CDR3 length equals 16 residues. The CDR3 nucleotides are TGTGCCAGCAGTTTTTCCATCGCCCAGGGTCGGACTGAAGCTTTCTTT. Its translation: CASSFSIAQGRTEAFF. Complete variable domain (other parts from reference TRBV28 and TRBJ1-1): DVKVTQSSRYLVKRTGEKVFLECVQDMDHENMFWYRQDPGLGLRLIYFSYDVKMKEKGDIPEGYSVSREKKERFSLILESASTNQTSMYLCASSFSIAQGRTEAFFGQGTRLTVV.

The V call is TRBV28, the J call TRBJ2-3; no clear D gene. V shed 5 bases and J shed 5 bases, with 8 bases lying between them. From germline, CDR1 is MDHEN and CDR2 SYDVKM. The CDR3 is made up of 12 amino acids. CDR3 amino acids: CASSTNLDTQYF. The CDR3 nucleotides are TGTGCCAGCAGTACCAATTTAGATACGCAGTATTTT.

This clonotype was seen many times. The CDR3 reads CASSLEQDYEQYF. As DNA, the CDR3 is TGTGCCAGCAGCTTAGAACAGGACTACGAGCAGTACTTC. The chain employs TRBV7-2 and TRBJ2-7; tentatively, D is TRBD1 (5 bases). The length of the CDR3 is 13 residues. Germline CDR1 is SGHTA and CDR2 is FQGNSA. V lost 1 base to trimming and J lost 3 bases, with 7 bases between them.

In this sample, this clonotype turned up a few times. The V call is TRBV20-1, the J call TRBJ2-5, with 16 bases matching TRBD2. The V gene end was trimmed by 0 bases and the J gene end by 5 bases; junction bases not matched to a gene: 6. The CDR3 totals 17 residues. Germline CDR1 is DFQATT and CDR2 is SNEGSKA (reference sequence). CDR3 loop: CSAREGTSGRARETQYF. The CDR3 DNA reads as TGCAGTGCTAGAGAAGGGACTAGCGGGAGGGCCCGGGAGACCCAGTACTTC.

CDR3 loop: CASTPRGGVSYNEQFF. Here the CDR3 DNA reads TGTGCCAGCACACCGAGGGGGGGGGTCTCCTACAATGAGCAGTTCTTC. This rearrangement joins TRBV7-2 to TRBJ2-1, with a tentative D call TRBD2 (7 bases). The CDR3 is made up of 16 amino acids. Per the germline V gene, CDR1 is SGHTA and CDR2 is FQGNSA. The germline V and J ends were trimmed by 7 bases and 0 bases, with 16 bases remaining between them.

This clonotype was recorded at least ten times. In nucleotides, the CDR3 is TGCAGTGCTAGGTCGGACTTGGGGTATGGCTACACCTTC. As protein: CSARSDLGYGYTF. The chain combines TRBV20-1 with TRBJ1-2; D not resolved. V was pared by 3 bases and J by 5 bases, with 13 bases between. This CDR3 has 13 residues. In germline, CDR1 is DFQATT, CDR2 SNEGSKA (reference sequence).

Turning to this clonotype: One base away lies a much larger clone, so this may be a sequencing read error. V usage is TRBV7-2 and J usage is TRBJ1-6; TRBD1 matches 9 bases. The J segment lost 5 bases and the V segment lost 5 bases, leaving 7 bases of the junction unmatched. The germline V gene encodes CDR1 SGHTA and CDR2 FQGNSA. This CDR3 is built from 16 residues. CDR3 protein: CTSSLLGDRDNSPLHF. DNA for the CDR3: TGTACCAGCAGCCTCCTAGGGGACAGGGATAATTCACCCCTCCACTTT.

This clonotype was observed many times. The V and J genes are TRBV7-9 and TRBJ1-5; D remains unclear. Germline CDR1 reads SEHNR; CDR2 reads FQNEAQ (reference sequence). CDR3 length: 14 residues. Between the trimmed V and J ends, which lost 5 bases and 3 bases, there was a span of 11 bases. The CDR3 bases are TGTGCCAGCAGCCCACCGGGATTCAATCAGCCCCAGCATTTT. This encodes CASSPPGFNQPQHF.

The rearrangement uses TRBV6-5 and TRBJ2-1; TRBD2 matches at 8 bases. In germline, CDR1 is MNHEY, CDR2 SVGAGI. This CDR3 is 16 amino acids long. The V gene end was trimmed by 6 bases and the J gene end by 0 bases; junction bases not matched to a gene: 7. The CDR3 DNA follows: TGTGCCAGCAGCACACTAGCGGACAGCTCCTACAATGAGCAGTTCTTC. Its protein product is CASSTLADSSYNEQFF.

With respect to this clonotype: Being one base from a much bigger clone, this may be a read error. The chain has TRBV6-6 and TRBJ1-4; D may be TRBD1 (6 bases). V was clipped by 5 bases and J by 5 bases, with 21 bases between them. This CDR3 contains 17 residues. Per germline, CDR1 MNHNY and CDR2 SVGAGI (reference sequence). CDR3 amino acids: CASSALSDSLSNEKLFF. CDR3 nucleotides: TGTGCCAGCAGTGCCCTGTCGGACAGCCTTTCCAATGAAAAACTGTTTTTT.

This clonotype was counted at least ten times. The CDR3 DNA follows: TGTGCCAGCAGCTTAACCAGGGACACTGAAGCTTTCTTT. Protein product: CASSLTRDTEAFF. The chain recombines TRBV11-2 with TRBJ1-1, with a possible D match to TRBD1 (5 bases). The length of the CDR3 is 13 residues. V was shortened by 2 bases and J by 3 bases, with 7 bases between the two germline ends. The germline V gene encodes CDR1 SGHAT and CDR2 FQNNGV.

This clonotype was seen many times. The V call is TRBV4-2, the J call TRBJ1-2; the D is unclear. Trimming removed 2 bases from V and 0 bases from J, with 7 bases in between. Germline CDR1 LGHNA, CDR2 YNFKEQ. The length of the CDR3 is 14 residues. The CDR3 loop reads CASSQSRANYGYTF. CDR3 DNA sequence: TGTGCCAGCAGCCAATCAAGAGCTAACTATGGCTACACCTTC.

The CDR3 nucleotides read TGTGCCAGCAGACCGTCACAGGGCGGCTACACCTTC. It codes for CASRPSQGGYTF. The gene calls are TRBV12-3 or TRBV12-4 and TRBJ1-2; weak D call: TRBD1 (6 bases). With 6 bases removed from V and 8 bases from J, the gap between germline ends came to 13 bases. CDR3 length equals 12 residues.

The V gene is TRBV2, the J gene TRBJ2-5; D not certain. Germline CDR1 reads SNHLY; CDR2 reads FYNNEI. This CDR3 comprises 14 residues. Trimming left V 4 bases short and J 1 base short, with 10 bases between. The CDR3 is CASSVRKVQETQYF. In DNA form, the CDR3 reads TGTGCCAGCAGTGTACGCAAAGTCCAAGAGACCCAGTACTTC.

At least ten counts were recorded for this clonotype. The V gene is TRBV29-1, the J gene TRBJ2-1, with a possible D match to TRBD2 (6 bases). The CDR3 extends over 16 amino acids. The germline gives CDR1 SQVTM, CDR2 ANQGSEA. Trimming shortened V by 3 bases and J by 5 bases, and 20 bases separated the two germline ends. CDR3 loop: CSVDKPRDWIHNEQFF. Written as DNA, the CDR3 is TGCAGCGTTGACAAACCCCGGGACTGGATCCACAATGAGCAGTTCTTC.

This clonotype was picked up many times. The J gene is TRBJ1-2, the V gene TRBV7-2; no clear D. Trimming shortened V by 1 base and J by 0 bases, and 9 bases separated the two germline ends. This CDR3 spans 15 amino acids. Germline-derived CDR1 and CDR2 are SGHTA and FQGNSA. CDR3 in amino acids: CASSLVAGTNYGYTF. Written as DNA, the CDR3 is TGTGCCAGCAGCTTAGTAGCCGGGACTAACTATGGCTACACCTTC.

This clonotype has only one observation. One end of the junction varies from germline; a read error may be responsible. The genes are TRBV5-6 and TRBJ2-1; D not resolved. Germline CDR1 SGHDT, CDR2 YYEEEE. The CDR3 consists of 14 residues. The CDR3 here is CASSLRFSYNERFF. The CDR3 coding sequence is TGTGCCAGCAGCTTGAGGTTCTCCTACAATGAGCGGTTCTTC.

This chain links TRBV19 with TRBJ1-2; a possible D gene is TRBD1 (5 bases). CDR3 size: 10 residues. CDR1 and CDR2 from the germline V gene are LNHDA and SQIVND (reference sequence). V was shortened by 10 bases and J by 7 bases, with 10 bases between the two germline ends. CDR3 nucleotides: TGTGCCACTTGGGACGGTGGCTACACCTTC. Its protein product is CATWDGGYTF.

The V call is TRBV27, the J call TRBJ2-7; D not resolved. CDR3 length: 11 amino acids. Trimming left V 10 bases short and J 5 bases short, with 12 bases between. Germline CDR1 is MNHEY and CDR2 is SMNVEV (reference sequence). The CDR3 reads CATPPKDEQYF. The CDR3 DNA follows: TGTGCCACCCCGCCAAAGGACGAGCAGTACTTC.

Only a few counts were recorded for this clonotype. This chain links TRBV29-1 with TRBJ2-7, with TRBD2 matching over 7 bases. CDR1 SQVTM and CDR2 ANQGSEA come from the germline V gene. The CDR3 contains 14 residues. V trimming: 3 bases; J trimming: 0 bases; junction bases outside the gene matches: 5. In DNA, the CDR3 is TGCAGCGTTGATCGGCGGGGGTCCTCCTACGAGCAGTACTTC. Its protein is CSVDRRGSSYEQYF.

The chain couples TRBV4-1 to TRBJ2-7, with 12 bases aligning to TRBD1. Germline trimming cut 4 bases from V and 6 bases from J; bases unmatched to any gene: 7. CDR1 MGHRA and CDR2 YSYEKL come from the germline V gene. This CDR3 is built from 15 residues. CDR3 protein: CASSPGQGAHAEQYF. The CDR3 region has the DNA TGCGCCAGCAGCCCGGGACAGGGGGCTCATGCCGAGCAGTACTTC.

This clonotype was recorded many times. This chain uses TRBV10-2 with TRBJ2-3, with D maybe TRBD2 (5 bases). V was pared by 0 bases and J by 8 bases, with 9 bases between. The CDR3 loop spans 13 amino acids. CDR1 WSHSY and CDR2 SAAADI come from the germline V gene. CDR3 region: CASSESTGGTQYF. For the CDR3, the DNA is TGCGCCAGCAGTGAGTCGACCGGAGGTACGCAGTATTTT.